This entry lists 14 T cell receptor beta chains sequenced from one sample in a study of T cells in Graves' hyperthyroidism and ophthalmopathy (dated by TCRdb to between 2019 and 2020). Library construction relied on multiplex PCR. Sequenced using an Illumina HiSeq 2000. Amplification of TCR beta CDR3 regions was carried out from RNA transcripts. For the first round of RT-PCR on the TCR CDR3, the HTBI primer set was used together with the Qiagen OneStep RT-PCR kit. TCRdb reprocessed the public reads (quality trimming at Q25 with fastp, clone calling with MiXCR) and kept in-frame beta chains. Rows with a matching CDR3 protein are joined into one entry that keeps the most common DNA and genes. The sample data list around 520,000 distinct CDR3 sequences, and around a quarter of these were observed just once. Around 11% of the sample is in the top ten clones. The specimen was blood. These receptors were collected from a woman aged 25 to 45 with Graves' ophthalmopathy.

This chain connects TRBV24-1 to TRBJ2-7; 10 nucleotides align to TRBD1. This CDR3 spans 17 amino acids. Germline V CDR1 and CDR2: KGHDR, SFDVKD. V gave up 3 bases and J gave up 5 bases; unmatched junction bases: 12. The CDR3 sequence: CATSDPASDRGPHEQYF. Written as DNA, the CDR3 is TGTGCCACCAGTGATCCCGCTAGCGACAGGGGGCCCCACGAGCAGTACTTC.

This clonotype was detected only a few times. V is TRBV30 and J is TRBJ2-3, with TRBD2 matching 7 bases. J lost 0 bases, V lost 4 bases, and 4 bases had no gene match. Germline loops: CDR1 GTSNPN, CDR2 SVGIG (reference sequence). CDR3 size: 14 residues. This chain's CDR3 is CAWTKLASTDTQYF. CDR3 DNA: TGTGCCTGGACCAAACTAGCGAGCACAGATACGCAGTATTTT.

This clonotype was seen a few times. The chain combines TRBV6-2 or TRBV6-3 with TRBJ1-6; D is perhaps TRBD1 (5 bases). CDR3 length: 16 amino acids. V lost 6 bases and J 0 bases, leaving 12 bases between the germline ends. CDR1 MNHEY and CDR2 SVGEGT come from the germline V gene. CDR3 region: CASSREGSSYNSPLHF. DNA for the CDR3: TGTGCCAGCAGCCGTGAGGGGAGCTCCTATAATTCACCCCTCCACTTT.

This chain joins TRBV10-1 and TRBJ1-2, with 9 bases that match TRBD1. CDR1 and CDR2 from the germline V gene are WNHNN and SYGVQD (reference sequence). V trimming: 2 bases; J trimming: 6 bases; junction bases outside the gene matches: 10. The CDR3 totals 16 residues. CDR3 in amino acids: CASSELRDRDRNGYTF. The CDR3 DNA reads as TGCGCCAGCAGTGAGCTCCGGGACAGGGATAGAAATGGCTACACCTTC.

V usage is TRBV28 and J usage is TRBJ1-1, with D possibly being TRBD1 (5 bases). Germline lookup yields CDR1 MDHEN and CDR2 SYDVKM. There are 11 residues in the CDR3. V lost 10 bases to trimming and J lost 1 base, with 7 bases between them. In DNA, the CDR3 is TGTGCCATCCAGGGGAACACTGAAGCTTTCTTT. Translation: CAIQGNTEAFF.

CDR3 loop: CASRDVRGGTGELFF. CDR3 DNA: TGTGCCAGCAGGGACGTACGTGGAGGCACCGGGGAGCTGTTTTTT. The chain has TRBV6-2 or TRBV6-3 and TRBJ2-2; tentatively, D is TRBD2 (5 bases). There are 15 residues in the CDR3. Looked up from germline, CDR1 is MNHEY and CDR2 is SVGEGT. V was clipped by 6 bases and J by 4 bases, with 15 bases between them.

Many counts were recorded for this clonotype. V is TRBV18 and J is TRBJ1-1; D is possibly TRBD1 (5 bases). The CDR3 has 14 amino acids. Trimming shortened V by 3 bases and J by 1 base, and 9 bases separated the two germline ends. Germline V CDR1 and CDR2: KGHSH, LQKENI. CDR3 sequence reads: CASSPQDTNTEAFF. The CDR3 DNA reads TGTGCCAGCTCACCCCAGGACACGAACACTGAAGCTTTCTTT.

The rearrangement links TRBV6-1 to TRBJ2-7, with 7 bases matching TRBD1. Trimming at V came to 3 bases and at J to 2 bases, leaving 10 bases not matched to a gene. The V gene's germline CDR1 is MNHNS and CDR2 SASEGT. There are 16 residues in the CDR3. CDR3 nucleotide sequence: TGTGCCAGCAGTGACGAGTTGGGGACAGTCACCTACGAGCAGTACTTC. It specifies CASSDELGTVTYEQYF.

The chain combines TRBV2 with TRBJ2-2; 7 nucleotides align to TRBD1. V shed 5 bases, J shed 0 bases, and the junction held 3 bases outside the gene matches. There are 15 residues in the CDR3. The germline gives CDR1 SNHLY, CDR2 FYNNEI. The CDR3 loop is CASSRDSPNTGELFF. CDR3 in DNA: TGTGCCAGCAGTAGGGACAGCCCGAACACCGGGGAGCTGTTTTTT.

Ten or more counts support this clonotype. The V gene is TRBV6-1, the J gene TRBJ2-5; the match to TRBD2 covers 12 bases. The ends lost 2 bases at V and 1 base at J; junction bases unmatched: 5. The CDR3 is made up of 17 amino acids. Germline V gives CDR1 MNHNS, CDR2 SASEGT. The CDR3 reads CASSEFGTSGLQETQYF. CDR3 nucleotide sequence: TGTGCCAGCAGTGAATTCGGGACTAGCGGGCTCCAAGAGACCCAGTACTTC.

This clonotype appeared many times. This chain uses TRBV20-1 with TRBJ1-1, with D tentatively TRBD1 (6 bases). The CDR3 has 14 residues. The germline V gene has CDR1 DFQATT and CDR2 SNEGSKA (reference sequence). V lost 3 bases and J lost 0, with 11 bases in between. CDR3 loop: CSASVQGLNTEAFF. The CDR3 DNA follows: TGCAGTGCTAGCGTCCAGGGGTTGAACACTGAAGCTTTCTTT.

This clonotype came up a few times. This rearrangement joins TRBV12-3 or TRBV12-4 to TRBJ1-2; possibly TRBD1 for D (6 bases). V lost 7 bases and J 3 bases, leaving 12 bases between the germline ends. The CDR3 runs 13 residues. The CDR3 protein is CASTRQEDYGYTF. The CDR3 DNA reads TGTGCCAGCACTCGACAGGAGGACTATGGCTACACCTTC.

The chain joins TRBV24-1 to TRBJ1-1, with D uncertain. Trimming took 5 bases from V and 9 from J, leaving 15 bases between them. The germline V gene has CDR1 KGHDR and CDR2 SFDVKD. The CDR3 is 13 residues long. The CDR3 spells CATSAANGQKAFF. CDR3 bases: TGTGCCACCAGTGCGGCTAATGGGCAGAAAGCTTTCTTT.

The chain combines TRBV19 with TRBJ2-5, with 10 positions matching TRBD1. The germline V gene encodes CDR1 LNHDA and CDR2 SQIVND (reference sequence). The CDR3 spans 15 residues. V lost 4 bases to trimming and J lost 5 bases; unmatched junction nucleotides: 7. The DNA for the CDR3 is TGTGCCAGTAGTACGTGGGGACAGGGGTCGGAGACCCAGTACTTC. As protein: CASSTWGQGSETQYF.